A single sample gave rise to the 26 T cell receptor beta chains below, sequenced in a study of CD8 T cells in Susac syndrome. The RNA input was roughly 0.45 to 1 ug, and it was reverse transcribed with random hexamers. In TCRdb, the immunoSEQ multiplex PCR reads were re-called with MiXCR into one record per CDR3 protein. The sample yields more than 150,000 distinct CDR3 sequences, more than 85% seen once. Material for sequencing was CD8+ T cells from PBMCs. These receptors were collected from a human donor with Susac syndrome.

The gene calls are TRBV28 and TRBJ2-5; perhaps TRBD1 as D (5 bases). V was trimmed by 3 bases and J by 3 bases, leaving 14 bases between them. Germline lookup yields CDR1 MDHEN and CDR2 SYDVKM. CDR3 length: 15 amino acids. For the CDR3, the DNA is TGTGCCAGCAGTTTCATAGGAGAAGGGGAAGAGACCCAGTACTTC. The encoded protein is CASSFIGEGEETQYF.

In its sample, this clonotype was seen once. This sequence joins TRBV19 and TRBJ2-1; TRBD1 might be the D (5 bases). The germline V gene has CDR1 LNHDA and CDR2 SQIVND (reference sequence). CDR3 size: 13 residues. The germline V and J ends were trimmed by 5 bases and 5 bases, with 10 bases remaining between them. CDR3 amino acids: CASSLTGHNEQFF. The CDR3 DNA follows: TGTGCCAGTAGTTTAACAGGCCACAATGAGCAGTTCTTC.

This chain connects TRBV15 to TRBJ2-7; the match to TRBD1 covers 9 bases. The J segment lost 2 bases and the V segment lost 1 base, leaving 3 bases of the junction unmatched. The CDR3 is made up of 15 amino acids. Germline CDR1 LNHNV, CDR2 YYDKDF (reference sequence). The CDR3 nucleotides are TGTGCCACCAGCAGAGCCGGGACAGGGACCTACGAGCAGTACTTC. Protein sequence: CATSRAGTGTYEQYF.

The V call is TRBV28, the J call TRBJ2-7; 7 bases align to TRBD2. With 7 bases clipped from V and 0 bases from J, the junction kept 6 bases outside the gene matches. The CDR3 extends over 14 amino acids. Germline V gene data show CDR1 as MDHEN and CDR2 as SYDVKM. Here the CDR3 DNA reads TGTGCCAGCACCCCAGCGGGGAGCTCCTACGAGCAGTACTTC. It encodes CASTPAGSSYEQYF.

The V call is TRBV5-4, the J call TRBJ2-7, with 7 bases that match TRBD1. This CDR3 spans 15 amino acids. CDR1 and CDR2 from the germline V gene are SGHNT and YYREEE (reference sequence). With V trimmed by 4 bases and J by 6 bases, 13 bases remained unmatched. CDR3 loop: CASSGPEDRDGEQYF. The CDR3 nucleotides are TGTGCCAGCAGCGGACCGGAAGACAGGGACGGCGAGCAGTACTTC.

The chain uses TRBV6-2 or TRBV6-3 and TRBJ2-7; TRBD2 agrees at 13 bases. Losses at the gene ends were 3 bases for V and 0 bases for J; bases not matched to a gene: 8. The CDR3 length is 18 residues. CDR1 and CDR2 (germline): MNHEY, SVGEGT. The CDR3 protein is CASSYGTSGEFGSYEQYF. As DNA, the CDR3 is TGTGCCAGCAGTTATGGGACTAGCGGGGAGTTTGGCTCCTACGAGCAGTACTTC.

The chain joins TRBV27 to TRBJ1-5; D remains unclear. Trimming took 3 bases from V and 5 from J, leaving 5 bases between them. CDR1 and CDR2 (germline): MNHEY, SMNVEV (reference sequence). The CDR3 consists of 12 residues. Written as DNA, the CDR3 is TGTGCCAGCAGTTTCCCGGATCAGCCCCAGCATTTT. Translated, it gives CASSFPDQPQHF.

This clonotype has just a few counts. CDR3: CSAKRGAVSDTQYF. CDR3 bases: TGCAGTGCTAAGCGGGGGGCCGTTTCAGATACGCAGTATTTT. The J gene is TRBJ2-3, the V gene TRBV20-1; 9 bases are a match to TRBD2. Germline V gene data show CDR1 as DFQATT and CDR2 as SNEGSKA (reference sequence). V shed 4 bases and J 4 bases; nucleotides not matched to a gene: 6. This CDR3 has 14 amino acids.

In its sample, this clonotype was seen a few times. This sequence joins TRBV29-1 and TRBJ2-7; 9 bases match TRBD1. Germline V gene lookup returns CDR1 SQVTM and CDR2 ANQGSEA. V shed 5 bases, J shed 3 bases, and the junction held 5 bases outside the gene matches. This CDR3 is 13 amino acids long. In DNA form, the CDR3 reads TGCAGCGTTCCCGGGACAGGGCTCTACGAGCAGTACTTC. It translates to CSVPGTGLYEQYF.

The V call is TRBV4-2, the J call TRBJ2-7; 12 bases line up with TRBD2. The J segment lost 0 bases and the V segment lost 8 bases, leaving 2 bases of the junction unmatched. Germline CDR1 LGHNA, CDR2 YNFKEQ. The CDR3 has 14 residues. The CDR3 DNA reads TGTGCCAGCGGACTAGCGGGGAGCTCCTACGAGCAGTACTTC. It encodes CASGLAGSSYEQYF.

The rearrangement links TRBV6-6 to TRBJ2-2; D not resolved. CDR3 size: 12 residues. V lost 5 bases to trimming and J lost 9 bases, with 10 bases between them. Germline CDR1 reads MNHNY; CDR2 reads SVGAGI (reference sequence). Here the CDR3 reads CASSPLGRELFF. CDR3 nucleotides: TGTGCCAGCAGTCCCCTCGGACGGGAGCTGTTTTTT.

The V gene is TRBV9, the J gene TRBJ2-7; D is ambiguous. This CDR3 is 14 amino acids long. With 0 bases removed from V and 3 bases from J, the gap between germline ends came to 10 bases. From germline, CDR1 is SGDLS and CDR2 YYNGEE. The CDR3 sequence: CASSVGQESYEQYF. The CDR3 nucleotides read TGTGCCAGCAGCGTAGGGCAGGAAAGCTACGAGCAGTACTTC.

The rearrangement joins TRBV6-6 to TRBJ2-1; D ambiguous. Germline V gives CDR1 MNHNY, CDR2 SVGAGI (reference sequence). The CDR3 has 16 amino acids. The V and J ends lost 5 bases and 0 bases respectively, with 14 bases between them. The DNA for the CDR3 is TGTGCCAGCAGTATCACTATTTCGAGCTCCTACAATGAGCAGTTCTTC. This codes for CASSITISSSYNEQFF.

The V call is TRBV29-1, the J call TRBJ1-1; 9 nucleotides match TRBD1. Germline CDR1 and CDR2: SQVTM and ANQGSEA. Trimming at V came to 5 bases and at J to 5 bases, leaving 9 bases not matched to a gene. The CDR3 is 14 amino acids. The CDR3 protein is CSVRDRVTGTEAFF. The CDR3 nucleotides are TGCAGCGTTAGGGACAGGGTCACCGGGACTGAAGCTTTCTTT.

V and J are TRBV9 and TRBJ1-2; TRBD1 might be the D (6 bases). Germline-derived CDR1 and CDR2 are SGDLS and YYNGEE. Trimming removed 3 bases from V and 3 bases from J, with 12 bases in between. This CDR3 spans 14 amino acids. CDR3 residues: CASSATGPHYGYTF. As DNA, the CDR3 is TGTGCCAGCAGCGCCACAGGGCCTCACTATGGCTACACCTTC.

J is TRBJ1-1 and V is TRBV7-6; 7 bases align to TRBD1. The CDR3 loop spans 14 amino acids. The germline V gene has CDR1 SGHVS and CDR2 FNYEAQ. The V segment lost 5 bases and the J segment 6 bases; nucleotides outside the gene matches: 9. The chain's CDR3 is CASSNRDSRAEAFF. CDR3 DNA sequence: TGTGCCAGCAGCAACCGGGACAGCCGCGCTGAAGCTTTCTTT. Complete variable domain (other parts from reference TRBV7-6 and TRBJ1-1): GAGVSQSPRYKVTKRGQDVALRCDPISGHVSLYWYRQALGQGPEFLTYFNYEAQQDKSGLPNDRFSAERPEGSISTLTIQRTEQRDSAMYRCASSNRDSRAEAFFGQGTRLTVV.

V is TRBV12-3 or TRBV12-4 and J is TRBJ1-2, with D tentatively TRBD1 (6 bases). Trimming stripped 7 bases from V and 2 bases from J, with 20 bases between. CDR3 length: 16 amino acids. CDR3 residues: CASTPWGAGENYGYTF. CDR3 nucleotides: TGTGCCAGCACCCCTTGGGGCGCAGGGGAGAACTATGGCTACACCTTC.

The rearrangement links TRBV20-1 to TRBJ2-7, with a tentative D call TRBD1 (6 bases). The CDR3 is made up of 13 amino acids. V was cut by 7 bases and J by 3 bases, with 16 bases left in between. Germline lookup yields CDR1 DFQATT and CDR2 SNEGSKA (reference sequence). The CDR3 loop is CSVIGQTNYEQYF. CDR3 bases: TGCAGTGTCATCGGACAGACCAACTACGAGCAGTACTTC.

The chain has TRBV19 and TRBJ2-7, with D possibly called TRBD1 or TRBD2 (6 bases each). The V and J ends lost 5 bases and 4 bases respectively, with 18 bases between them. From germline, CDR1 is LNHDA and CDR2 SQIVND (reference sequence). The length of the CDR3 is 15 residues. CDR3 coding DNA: TGTGCCAGTAGTGGCCCTGGGGGGCGGATATACGAGCAGTACTTC. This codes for CASSGPGGRIYEQYF.

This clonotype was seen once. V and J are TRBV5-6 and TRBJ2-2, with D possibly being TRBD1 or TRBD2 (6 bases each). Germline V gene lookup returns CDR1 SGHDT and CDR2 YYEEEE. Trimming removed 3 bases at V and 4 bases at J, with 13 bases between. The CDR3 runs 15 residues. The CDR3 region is CASSYDRRGTGELFF. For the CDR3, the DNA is TGTGCCAGCAGCTACGACAGGAGGGGCACCGGGGAGCTGTTTTTT.

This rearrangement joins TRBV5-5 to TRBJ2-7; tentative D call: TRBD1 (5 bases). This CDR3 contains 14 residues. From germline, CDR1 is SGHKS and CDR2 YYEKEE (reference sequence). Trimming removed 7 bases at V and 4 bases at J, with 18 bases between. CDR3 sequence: CASSGQGSDYEQYF. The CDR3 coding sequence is TGTGCCAGCTCCGGGCAGGGATCTGATTACGAGCAGTACTTC.

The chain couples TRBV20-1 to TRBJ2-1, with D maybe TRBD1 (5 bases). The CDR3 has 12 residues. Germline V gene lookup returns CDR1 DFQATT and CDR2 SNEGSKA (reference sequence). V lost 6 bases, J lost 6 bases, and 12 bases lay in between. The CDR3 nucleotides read TGCAGTGCCACGACAGCGACCAATGAGCAGTTCTTC. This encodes CSATTATNEQFF.

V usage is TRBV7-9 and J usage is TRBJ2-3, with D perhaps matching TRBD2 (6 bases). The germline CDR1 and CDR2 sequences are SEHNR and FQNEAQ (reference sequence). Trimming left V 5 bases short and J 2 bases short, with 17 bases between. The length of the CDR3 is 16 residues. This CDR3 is CASSPSGTFSTDTQYF. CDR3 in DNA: TGTGCCAGCAGCCCCTCAGGGACTTTCTCCACAGATACGCAGTATTTT.

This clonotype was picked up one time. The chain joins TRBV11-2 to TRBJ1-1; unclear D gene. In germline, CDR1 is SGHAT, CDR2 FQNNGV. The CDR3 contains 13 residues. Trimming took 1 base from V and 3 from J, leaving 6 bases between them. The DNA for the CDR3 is TGTGCCAGCAGCTTAGGTAAGGACACTGAAGCTTTCTTT. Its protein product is CASSLGKDTEAFF.

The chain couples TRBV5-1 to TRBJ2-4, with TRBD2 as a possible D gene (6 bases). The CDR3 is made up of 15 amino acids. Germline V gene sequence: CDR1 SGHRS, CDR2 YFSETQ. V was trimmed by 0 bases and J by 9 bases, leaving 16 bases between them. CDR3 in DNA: TGCGCCAGCAGCTTGGATGGGGGGATGTCACTCATTCAGTACTTC. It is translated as CASSLDGGMSLIQYF.

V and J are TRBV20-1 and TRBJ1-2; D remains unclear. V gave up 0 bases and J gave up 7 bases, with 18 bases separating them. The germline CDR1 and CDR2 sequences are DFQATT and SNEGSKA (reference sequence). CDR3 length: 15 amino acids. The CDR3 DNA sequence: TGCAGTGCTAGAGACCTGACTAGTTGGACTGCTGGCTACACCTTC. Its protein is CSARDLTSWTAGYTF.